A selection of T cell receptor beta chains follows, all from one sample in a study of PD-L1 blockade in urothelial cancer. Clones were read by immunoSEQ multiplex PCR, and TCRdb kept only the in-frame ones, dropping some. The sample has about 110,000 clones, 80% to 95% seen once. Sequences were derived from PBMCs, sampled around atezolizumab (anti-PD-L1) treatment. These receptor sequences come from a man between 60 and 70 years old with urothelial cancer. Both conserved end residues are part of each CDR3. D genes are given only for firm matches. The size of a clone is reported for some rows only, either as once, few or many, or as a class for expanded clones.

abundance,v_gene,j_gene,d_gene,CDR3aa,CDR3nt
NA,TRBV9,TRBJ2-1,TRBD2,CASSPERVAGAKNNEQFF,TGTGCCAGCAGCCCAGAGAGAGTAGCGGGGGCCAAGAACAATGAGCAGTTCTTC
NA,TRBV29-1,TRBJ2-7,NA,CRIRIAGNTYEQYF,TGCAGGATCCGGATCGCAGGGAATACCTACGAGCAGTACTTC
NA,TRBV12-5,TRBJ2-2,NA,CASGKGDTGELFF,TGTGCTAGTGGCAAAGGGGATACCGGGGAGCTGTTTTTT
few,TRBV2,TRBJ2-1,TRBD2,CASRASSGAYNEQFF,TGTGCCAGCAGAGCCTCGAGCGGGGCCTACAATGAGCAGTTCTTC
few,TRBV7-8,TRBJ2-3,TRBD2,CASSQGMLGLAGFGDTQYF,TGTGCCAGCAGCCAAGGAATGCTCGGACTAGCGGGATTTGGAGATACGCAGTATTTT
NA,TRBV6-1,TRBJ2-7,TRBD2,CASSVVREVSYEQYF,TGTGCCAGCAGTGTTGTGCGGGAGGTCAGCTACGAGCAGTACTTC
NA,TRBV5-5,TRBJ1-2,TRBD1,CASSLLGDRFYGYTF,TGTGCCAGCAGCTTACTAGGGGACAGATTCTATGGCTACACCTTC
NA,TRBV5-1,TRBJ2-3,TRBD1,CASSQGQGEDTQYF,TGCGCCAGCAGCCAAGGACAGGGGGAAGATACGCAGTATTTT
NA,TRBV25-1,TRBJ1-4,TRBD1,CASSGQGAGEKLFF,TGTGCCAGCAGCGGACAGGGGGCGGGCGAAAAACTGTTTTTT
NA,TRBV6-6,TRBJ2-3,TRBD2,CASSEQRGNTDTQYF,TGTGCCAGCAGCGAACAGCGGGGGAACACAGATACGCAGTATTTT
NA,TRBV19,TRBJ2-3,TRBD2,CASSRFGGGSTDTQYF,TGTGCCAGTAGTCGTTTCGGCGGGGGAAGCACAGATACGCAGTATTTT
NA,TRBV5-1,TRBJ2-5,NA,CASSTRGPQETQYF,TGCGCCAGCAGCACGAGAGGGCCCCAAGAGACCCAGTACTTC
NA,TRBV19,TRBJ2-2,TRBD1,CASNHRGGTGELFF,TGTGCCAGTAACCACAGGGGCGGGACCGGGGAGCTGTTTTTT
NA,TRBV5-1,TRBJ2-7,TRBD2,CASSRGLAGTYEQYF,TGCGCCAGCAGCAGGGGACTAGCGGGCACCTACGAGCAGTACTTC
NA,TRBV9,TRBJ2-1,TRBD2,CASSPGSSGDNEQFF,TGTGCCAGCAGCCCCGGGAGTAGCGGGGACAATGAGCAGTTCTTC
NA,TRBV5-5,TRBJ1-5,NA,CASSWGGAGSNQPQHF,TGTGCCAGCAGCTGGGGGGGGGCAGGTAGCAATCAGCCCCAGCATTTT
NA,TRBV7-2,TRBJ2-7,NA,CASSSRAGAENEQYF,TGTGCCAGCAGCTCAAGGGCAGGGGCTGAGAACGAGCAGTACTTC
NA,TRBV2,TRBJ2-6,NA,CASRVGAAGANVLTF,TGTGCCAGCAGGGTAGGGGCAGCTGGGGCCAACGTCCTGACTTTC
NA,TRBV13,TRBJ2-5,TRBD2,CASSPPGREEETQYF,TGTGCCAGCAGCCCACCCGGGCGGGAGGAAGAGACCCAGTACTTC
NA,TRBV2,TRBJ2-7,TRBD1,CASSERDRSYEQYF,TGTGCCAGCAGTGAGAGGGACAGGTCCTACGAGCAGTACTTC
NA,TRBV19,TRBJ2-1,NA,CASSIDSPGMWSNEQFF,TGTGCCAGTAGTATAGACTCTCCCGGGATGTGGAGTAATGAGCAGTTCTTC
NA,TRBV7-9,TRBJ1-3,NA,CASSLGVSGNTIYF,TGTGCCAGCAGCTTAGGCGTCTCTGGAAACACCATATATTTT
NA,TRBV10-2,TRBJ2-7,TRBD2,CASIKKRGIYEQYF,TGCGCCAGCATAAAAAAGCGGGGGATCTACGAGCAGTACTTC
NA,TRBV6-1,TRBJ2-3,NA,CASSELGVSDTQYF,TGTGCCAGCAGTGAACTCGGTGTCTCCGATACGCAGTATTTT
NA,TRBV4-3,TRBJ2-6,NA,CASSPDILSGANVLTF,TGCGCCAGCAGCCCGGACATCCTCTCTGGGGCCAACGTCCTGACTTTC
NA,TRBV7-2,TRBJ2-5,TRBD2,CASSPRLAGDKTQYF,TGTGCCAGCAGCCCCCGACTAGCGGGGGACAAGACCCAGTACTTC
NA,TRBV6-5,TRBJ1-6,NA,CASSYGGAPLHF,TGTGCCAGCAGTTACGGGGGGGCCCCCCTCCACTTT
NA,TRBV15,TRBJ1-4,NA,CATSRDTAHEANEKLFF,TGTGCCACCAGCAGAGATACGGCCCACGAGGCTAATGAAAAACTGTTTTTT
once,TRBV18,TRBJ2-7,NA,CASSPAASYEQYF,TGTGCCAGCTCACCGGCGGCTTCCTACGAGCAGTACTTC
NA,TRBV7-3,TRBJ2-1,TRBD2,CASSLMGGAGRGNEQFF,TGTGCCAGCAGCTTAATGGGTGGAGCGGGGAGGGGAAATGAGCAGTTCTTC
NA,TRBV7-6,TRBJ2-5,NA,CASSLGQLLQETQYF,TGTGCCAGCAGCTTAGGACAGTTACTCCAAGAGACCCAGTACTTC
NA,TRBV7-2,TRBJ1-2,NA,CASSLERGNYGYTF,TGTGCCAGCAGCTTAGAACGGGGTAACTATGGCTACACCTTC
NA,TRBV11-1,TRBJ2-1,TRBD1,CASSLEDRGPYNEQFF,TGTGCCAGCAGCTTAGAGGACAGGGGACCCTACAATGAGCAGTTCTTC
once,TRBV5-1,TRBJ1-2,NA,CASTLTESGGGYTF,TGCGCCAGCACCCTGACAGAATCGGGCGGCGGCTACACCTTC
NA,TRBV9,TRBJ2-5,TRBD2,CASSVGTKETQYF,TGTGCCAGCAGCGTCGGGACTAAAGAGACCCAGTACTTC
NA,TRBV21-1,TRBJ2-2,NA,CASSKGREPTGELFF,TGTGCCAGCAGCAAAGGCAGGGAACCCACCGGGGAGCTGTTTTTT
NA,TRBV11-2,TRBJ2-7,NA,CASSLGTSSYEQYF,TGTGCCAGCAGCTTAGGGACAAGCTCCTACGAGCAGTACTTC
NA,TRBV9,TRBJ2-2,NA,CASSPRGAPRATGELFF,TGTGCCAGCAGCCCCCGCGGGGCCCCGAGGGCCACCGGGGAGCTGTTTTTT
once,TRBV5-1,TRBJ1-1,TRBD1,CASSRRTGQGNTEAFF,TGCGCCAGCAGCCGCCGGACAGGGCAGGGGAACACTGAAGCTTTCTTT
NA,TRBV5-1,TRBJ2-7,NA,CASSLLRGSYEQYF,TGCGCCAGCAGCTTATTAAGGGGGTCCTACGAGCAGTACTTC
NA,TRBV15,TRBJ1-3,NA,CATSPASHSRSGNTIYF,TGTGCCACCAGCCCCGCTTCGCACAGCCGCTCTGGAAACACCATATATTTT
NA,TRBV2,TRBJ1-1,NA,CASRRREPTEAFF,TGTGCCAGCAGGCGCCGGGAGCCCACTGAAGCTTTCTTT
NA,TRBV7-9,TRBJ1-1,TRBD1,CASSVGQGDGDTEAFF,TGTGCCAGCAGCGTTGGACAGGGGGATGGGGACACTGAAGCTTTCTTT
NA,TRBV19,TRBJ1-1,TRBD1,CASSDRGRKTEAFF,TGTGCCAGTAGCGACAGGGGGCGGAAAACTGAAGCTTTCTTT
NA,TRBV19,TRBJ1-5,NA,CASSKKKRDSFNQPQHF,TGTGCCAGTAGTAAGAAAAAGAGAGACAGTTTCAATCAGCCCCAGCATTTT
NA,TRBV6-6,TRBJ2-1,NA,CASSPDRLSSYNEQFF,TGTGCCAGCAGCCCGGACAGACTGAGCTCCTACAATGAGCAGTTCTTC
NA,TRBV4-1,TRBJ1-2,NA,CASSQDQATVRGYTF,TGCGCCAGCAGCCAAGATCAAGCGACGGTGCGGGGCTACACCTTC
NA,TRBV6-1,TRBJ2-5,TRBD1,CASSERQGETQYF,TGTGCCAGCAGTGAGCGACAGGGGGAGACCCAGTACTTC
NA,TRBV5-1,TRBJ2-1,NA,CASSLGGGSSYNEQFF,TGCGCCAGCAGCTTGGGAGGAGGCAGTTCCTACAATGAGCAGTTCTTC
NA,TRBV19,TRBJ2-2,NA,CASSMHRFTGELFF,TGTGCCAGTAGTATGCACAGATTCACCGGGGAGCTGTTTTTT
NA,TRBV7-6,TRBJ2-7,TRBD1,CASSPDPDRGRYEQYF,TGTGCCAGCAGCCCCGACCCCGACAGGGGGCGATACGAGCAGTACTTC
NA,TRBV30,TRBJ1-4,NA,CAWSVFAGGEKLFF,TGTGCCTGGAGTGTGTTCGCGGGAGGTGAAAAACTGTTTTTT
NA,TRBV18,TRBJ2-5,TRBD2,CASSQNRLADQETQYF,TGTGCCAGCTCACAAAACCGACTAGCGGACCAAGAGACCCAGTACTTC
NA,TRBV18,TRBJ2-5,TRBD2,CASSPRGGGQETQYF,TGTGCCAGCTCACCGCGTGGGGGAGGGCAAGAGACCCAGTACTTC